This entry lists 10 T cell receptor beta chains sequenced from one sample in a study of blood T cells in healthy people across ages. Then a second PCR, running about 6 to 11 cycles, was carried out with a sample-barcoded 5' primer and a J-beta primer mix. TCRdb redid the calling of the 5' RACE reads with MiXCR, one entry per CDR3 protein. The table records over 550,000 distinct CDR3 sequences, roughly 30% of them present only once. The sequencing input was blood. Source of these receptors: a woman of 80 years or more in good health.

Of note for this clonotype: The junction departs from germline at one end; a sequencing error may be responsible. The V call is TRBV6-6, the J call TRBJ2-3; no clear D. The germline CDR1 and CDR2 sequences are MNHNY and SVGAGI (reference sequence). CDR3 length equals 12 residues. The CDR3, as DNA: TGTGCCATCAGTGACCCGGGAGATACGCAGTATTTT. It specifies CAISDPGDTQYF.

This clonotype has at least ten counts. V and J are TRBV30 and TRBJ2-7; no clear D gene. Germline CDR1 GTSNPN, CDR2 SVGIG (reference sequence). The CDR3 runs to 11 residues. The ends were cut back, 0 bases at V and 3 bases at J, with 3 bases in the middle. The CDR3 DNA is TGTGCCTGGAGTGTCCTCTACGAGCAGTACTTC. This codes for CAWSVLYEQYF. The whole variable domain, filled in from reference TRBV30 and TRBJ2-7, reads SQTIHQWPATLVQPVGSPLSLECTVEGTSNPNLYWYRQAAGRGLQLLFYSVGIGQISSEVPQNLSASRPQDRQFILSSKKLLLSDSGFYLCAWSVLYEQYFGPGTRLTVT.

V is TRBV7-3 and J is TRBJ2-7, with 12 bases fitting TRBD2. The CDR3 runs 15 residues. Germline CDR1 SGHTA, CDR2 FQGTGA. V shed 0 bases and J 7 bases; nucleotides not matched to a gene: 4. CDR3 DNA sequence: TGTGCCAGCAGCTTAACGGCTAGCGGGAGGGCTGAGCAGTACTTC. It specifies CASSLTASGRAEQYF.

In regard to this clonotype: A much larger clone lies a single base off, so this may be a read error. This chain links TRBV5-1 with TRBJ2-5; 10 bases map to TRBD1. This CDR3 comprises 15 residues. J lost 11 bases, V lost 5 bases, and 15 bases had no gene match. Germline-derived CDR1 and CDR2 are SGHRS and YFSETQ. CDR3 coding DNA: TGCGCCAGCAGGAGCGGGACAGGGGTTTCGTATGAGCAGTACTTC. Protein product: CASRSGTGVSYEQYF.

A word on this clonotype: This may come from a read error, since a much larger clone is one base off. The rearrangement joins TRBV4-3 to TRBJ2-4; 9 bases are a match to TRBD2. The DNA matches TRBJ2-7 better at its end, which makes the J call doubtful. The length of the CDR3 is 14 residues. Germline values: CDR1 LGHNA, CDR2 YSLEER. The CDR3 spells CTSSQSGGIYEQYF. DNA of the CDR3: TGCACCAGCAGCCAGAGCGGGGGGATCTACGAGCAGTACTTC.

The chain recombines TRBV7-2 with TRBJ2-7, with 8 bases identical to TRBD1. The CDR3 has 15 residues. Per germline, CDR1 SGHTA and CDR2 FQGNSA. Unmatched junction bases numbered 7, after V lost 4 bases and J lost 2 bases. The DNA of the CDR3 is TGTGCCAGCAGCTGGCTAGGACAGGGAGCCTACGAGCAGTACTTC. Translating it yields CASSWLGQGAYEQYF.

This sequence joins TRBV7-8 and TRBJ2-3, with D maybe TRBD2 (7 bases). The germline V gene encodes CDR1 SGHVS and CDR2 FQNEAQ. Between the trimmed V and J ends, which lost 6 bases and 4 bases, there was a span of 23 bases. CDR3 size: 17 residues. CDR3 loop: CASRIRAVGGQADTQYF. DNA of the CDR3: TGTGCCAGCAGAATTAGGGCCGTCGGGGGGCAGGCAGATACGCAGTATTTT.

There are a few counts of this clonotype. A single base separates this from a much larger clone, so it may be a read error. The rearrangement joins TRBV20-1 to TRBJ2-5; a possible D gene is TRBD2 (6 bases). Germline V lookup: CDR1 DFQATT, CDR2 SNEGSKA (reference sequence). Between the trimmed V and J ends, which lost 5 bases and 11 bases, there was a span of 27 bases. CDR3 size: 15 residues. The CDR3 here is CSAGRRAGRYNEQYF. The CDR3 nucleotides are TGCAGTGCTGGCAGGAGGGCGGGGCGTTACAATGAGCAGTACTTC.

Ten or more counts support this clonotype. The chain joins TRBV29-1 to TRBJ1-2; 11 bases line up with TRBD1. Germline V lookup: CDR1 SQVTM, CDR2 ANQGSEA. CDR3 length equals 13 residues. With V trimmed by 0 bases and J by 8 bases, 2 bases remained unmatched. Here the CDR3 reads CSVEEDRGQGYTF. CDR3 coding DNA: TGCAGCGTTGAAGAGGACAGGGGGCAAGGCTACACCTTC.

The CDR3 DNA sequence: TGTGCCAGCAGCTTTAGGGGACAGGGGTCTGGGGCCAACGTCCTGACTTTC. It is translated as CASSFRGQGSGANVLTF. The chain is built from TRBV7-9 and TRBJ2-6; 10 bases are a match to TRBD1. The V gene's germline CDR1 is SEHNR and CDR2 FQNEAQ (reference sequence). V shed 3 bases, J shed 1 base, and the junction held 3 bases outside the gene matches. This CDR3 has 17 amino acids. The variable domain in full, with the rest retrieved from reference TRBV7-9 and TRBJ2-6, is DTGVSQNPRHKITKRGQNVTFRCDPISEHNRLYWYRQTLGQGPEFLTYFQNEAQLEKSRLLSDRFSAERPKGSFSTLEIQRTEQGDSAMYLCASSFRGQGSGANVLTFGAGSRLTVL.